This T cell receptor (beta chain) stems from a study of T cell repertoires in cytomegalovirus infection. Study at large: CMV infection plus the matching HLA type was flagged by public TCR beta signatures.

TCRdb reprocessed the reads with MiXCR, giving one entry per CDR3 protein. In the table there are about 830,000 distinct CDR3 sequences, approximately 32% of which are singletons. Details on this clonotype: The antigen is undetermined.

Overall study findings and caveats: Totalled public TCR beta family frequency picked out people who carried CMV plus the relevant HLA. In two of eight donors, the top clonotype was HLA-C-restricted CMV-specific.

The sequence derives from a human donor in good health (CMV status not recorded). Some clones in this sample may be carry-over from other donors' samples. Sequenced material: cultured CD8+ T cells from PBMCs, taken from culture after CMV antigen stimulation.

The CDR3 coding sequence is TGTGCCAGCAGCTCCGCACAGGGCTTAATGGGGGGCTACACCTTC. It encodes CASSSAQGLMGGYTF. This chain uses TRBV7-9 with TRBJ1-2; possible D gene TRBD1, 6 bases. The CDR3 has 15 amino acids. Germline V lookup: CDR1 SEHNR, CDR2 FQNEAQ (reference sequence). V shed 4 bases and J shed 8 bases, with 20 bases lying between them.